Below, one TCR beta chain is given with its context. Its antigen remains unidentified. Donors were healthy Caucasian individuals from Russia aged roughly 6 to 90. The entry originates in a study of blood T cells in healthy people across ages. The germline V gene has CDR1 SQVTM and CDR2 ANQGSEA. The CDR3 is 13 amino acids. J lost 7 bases, V lost 6 bases, and 9 bases had no gene match. Findings of the study overall: PBMCs were not sorted, which prevented a conclusive comparison of naive versus antigen-experienced cells.

Primers used in a second PCR of roughly 7 to 11 cycles were a sample-barcoded 5' primer and a J-beta primer mix. TCRdb reprocessed the 5' RACE reads with MiXCR, giving one entry per CDR3 protein. The repertoire holds some 940,000 distinct CDR3 sequences, approximately 32% seen once, with roughly a tenth in the top ten. These data were also reused for a study on T cells of mothers and their children. Per that study: Over five children, together with their three healthy Caucasian mothers, made up the donors.

This chain uses TRBV29-1 with TRBJ1-2; 9 nucleotides align to TRBD1. The sequenced material came from blood. This clonotype originated in a woman aged 35 to 49 in good health. For the CDR3, the DNA is TGCAGCGTGTTGGGACAGGGATTTGGTGGCTACACCTTC. Protein: CSVLGQGFGGYTF. Complete variable domain (other parts from reference TRBV29-1 and TRBJ1-2): SAVISQKPSRDICQRGTSLTIQCQVDSQVTMMFWYRQQPGQSLTLIATANQGSEATYESGFVIDKFPISRPNLTFSTLTVSNMSPEDSSIYLCSVLGQGFGGYTFGSGTRLTVV.